The entry below describes one T cell receptor beta chain. What antigen it recognizes has not been identified. No base-level quality is on record; no much larger clone is a single base apart. The sample originates from a study of blood T cells in healthy people across ages (dated by TCRdb to between 2014 and 2016). About the investigation overall: Template switching captured roughly one uniquely barcoded TCR beta cDNA molecule per two T cells in model experiments. The study measured age-related changes in TCR beta repertoire diversity using deep sequencing normalized with unique cDNA molecular identifiers. The donors were divided into four age groups: young (average around 15 years), middle-aged (approximately 39), aged (around 59) and long-lived (approximately 74). To avoid experimental bias, donors of different ages were randomly spread across the sequencing lanes. The study analyzed two additional independent replicas of 1 million unique cDNA reads from the same blood draw for two donors, one aged 18 to 30 and one aged 80 or older. Study-wide conclusions, independent of this receptor: Compared with the aged group, the long-lived group had more naive CD4+ T cells, fewer expanded clones and increased TCR diversity, a pattern suggesting age selection. There was a strong correlation between observed TCR beta diversity and the percentage of naive T cells measured by flow cytometry. As age increased, observed TCR beta diversity per million T cells dropped in a roughly linear way, and a significant reduction was already evident by age 40. Bulk unsorted PBMC profiling prevented conclusive comparison of naive and antigen-experienced compartments. Estimates of total diversity from one million sequenced T cells were regarded as lower bounds and underestimates. Because the CMV infection status of the donors was unknown, age-related changes in expanded clonotypes may potentially have been confounded.

Receptor amplification or capture employed 5' RACE. The listed sequencing device is Illumina HiSeq 2500. A second PCR of roughly 7 to 11 cycles was performed with a sample-barcoded 5' primer and a J-beta primer mix. Each TCR beta cDNA molecule received a unique molecular identifier from a template-switch 5' adaptor carrying 12 random nucleotides. Each sample yielded at least 2.5 million CDR3-containing paired-end reads. All of the RNA was converted into first-strand cDNA using the Mint cDNA synthesis kit, with a TRBC-specific oligonucleotide serving as the primer. After uracil-DNA glycosylase treatment, a first 18-cycle PCR used universal primers M1SS and BC2_uni_R on all cDNA. The published analysis was carried out like this. Each sample was normalized by randomly selecting 1 million high-quality reads, each carrying a distinct molecular identifier. Reads sharing molecular identifiers were discarded rather than binned into consensus sequences. MiTCR, with a Q25 quality threshold and the strictest error-elimination algorithm, was used for CDR3 identification, clonotype clustering and error correction. Lower-bound total TCR beta diversity was estimated with a nonparametric unseen species model using Euler transformation. The public reads were reanalyzed by TCRdb: fastp trimming at Q25, MiXCR alignment, in-frame beta chains only. Under each unique CDR3 protein, matching rows form one entry showing the most common genes and DNA. The V and J calls reflect TCRdb's pipeline rather than the authors' work. The sample table records hundreds of thousands of distinct CDR3 sequences; approximately 60% of these occur just once. Jointly, the top ten make up around 24% of the sample.

The donors were roughly 39 Caucasian individuals from Russia, aged about 6 to 95 years, who were systemically healthy. Around 10 milliliters of peripheral blood were collected from each donor into EDTA-treated Vacutainer tubes. PBMCs were isolated by Ficoll-Paque density-gradient centrifugation, with at least 6 million obtained per sample. Trizol reagent was used to extract total RNA from PBMCs, with at least 5 micrograms per sample. Naive CD45RAhigh/CD27high T cell percentages were measured by flow cytometry on a PBMC aliquot from every donor. The sample was blood. The receptor was isolated from a middle-aged man in good health.

The DNA sequence is TGCGCCAGCAGCCCAGGACAGGGGCAAACCCATGAGCAGTTCTTC. It translates to CASSPGQGQTHEQFF. Recombination connected TRBV5-1 to TRBJ2-1; a stretch of 9 junction bases matches TRBD1. CDR1 SGHRS and CDR2 YFSETQ were looked up in the germline V gene. Trimming takes 4 bases off V and 8 bases off J; junction bases not matched to a gene: 10. Its CDR3 holds 15 amino acids, cysteine through phenylalanine. Solely the CDR3 DNA is kept, with 45 bases framed from the first base. With all but the CDR3 taken from the reference TRBV5-1 and TRBJ2-1 genes, the full variable domain is: KAGVTQTPRYLIKTRGQQVTLSCSPISGHRSVSWYQQTPGQGLQFLFEYFSETQRNKGNFPGRFSGRQFSNSRSEMNVSTLELGDSALYLCASSPGQGQTHEQFFGPGTRLTVL.